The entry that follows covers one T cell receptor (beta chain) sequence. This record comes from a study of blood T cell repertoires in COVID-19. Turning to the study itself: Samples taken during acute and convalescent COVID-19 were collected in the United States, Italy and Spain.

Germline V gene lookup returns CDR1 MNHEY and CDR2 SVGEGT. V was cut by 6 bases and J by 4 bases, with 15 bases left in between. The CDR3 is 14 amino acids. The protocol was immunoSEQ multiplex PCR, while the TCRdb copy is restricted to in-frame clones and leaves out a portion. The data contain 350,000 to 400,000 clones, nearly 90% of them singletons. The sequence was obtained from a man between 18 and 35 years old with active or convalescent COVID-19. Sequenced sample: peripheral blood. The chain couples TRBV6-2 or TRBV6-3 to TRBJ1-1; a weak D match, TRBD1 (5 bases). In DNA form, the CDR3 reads TGTGCCAGCAGCCGCGGCAGGGTAGTCACTGAAGCTTTCTTT. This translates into CASSRGRVVTEAFF.